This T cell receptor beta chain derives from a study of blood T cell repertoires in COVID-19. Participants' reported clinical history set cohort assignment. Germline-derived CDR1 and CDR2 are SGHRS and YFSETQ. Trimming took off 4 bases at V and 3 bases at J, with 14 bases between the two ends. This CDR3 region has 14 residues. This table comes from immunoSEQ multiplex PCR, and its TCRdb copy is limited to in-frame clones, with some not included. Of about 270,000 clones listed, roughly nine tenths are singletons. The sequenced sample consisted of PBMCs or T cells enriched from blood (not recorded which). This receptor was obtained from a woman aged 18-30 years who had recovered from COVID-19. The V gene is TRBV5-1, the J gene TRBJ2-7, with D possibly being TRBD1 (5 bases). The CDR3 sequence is CASSLQAKVYEQYF. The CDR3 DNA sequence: TGCGCCAGCAGCCTACAGGCTAAGGTCTACGAGCAGTACTTC.